Shown below are 18 T cell receptor beta chains from a single sample sequenced in a study of blood T cell repertoires in COVID-19. Here immunoSEQ multiplex PCR was the method, and the copy in TCRdb shows in-frame clones only, minus some. The data hold about 72,000 clones, with roughly 90% observed a single time. Sequencing was performed on peripheral blood. These receptors were taken from a woman in her sixties with active COVID-19.

The chain joins TRBV7-9 to TRBJ2-7; the match to TRBD2 covers 14 bases. This CDR3 has 18 residues. The germline V gene has CDR1 SEHNR and CDR2 FQNEAQ (reference sequence). Unmatched junction bases numbered 9, after V lost 5 bases and J lost 0 bases. This CDR3 is CASSEAGLAGESSYEQYF. Here the CDR3 DNA reads TGTGCCAGCAGCGAGGCGGGACTAGCGGGGGAAAGCTCCTACGAGCAGTACTTC.

This clone was seen a few times. The chain recombines TRBV28 with TRBJ1-5; D may be TRBD1 (5 bases). V was shortened by 2 bases and J by 7 bases, with 18 bases between the two germline ends. The CDR3 is 16 amino acids. Germline V CDR1 and CDR2: MDHEN, SYDVKM. For the CDR3, the DNA is TGTGCCAGCAGTTTACGGGGGACTTTTAGAAGCCAGCCCCAGCATTTT. Translating it yields CASSLRGTFRSQPQHF.

The chain recombines TRBV19 with TRBJ2-5, with 8 bases identical to TRBD2. With V trimmed by 5 bases and J by 4 bases, 6 bases remained unmatched. CDR1 LNHDA and CDR2 SQIVND come from the germline V gene (reference sequence). The CDR3 consists of 14 residues. CDR3 in DNA: TGTGCCAGTAGTCCGGGGACTAGGGGAGAGACCCAGTACTTC. Its translation: CASSPGTRGETQYF.

This clone showed up just a few times. The CDR3 reads CASSEPGQSETQYF. The CDR3, as DNA: TGTGCCAGCAGTGAACCTGGACAGTCGGAGACCCAGTACTTC. This chain uses TRBV27 with TRBJ2-5; the D gene is possibly TRBD1 (6 bases). V shed 5 bases and J shed 5 bases, with 15 bases lying between them. Per the germline V gene, CDR1 is MNHEY and CDR2 is SMNVEV (reference sequence). CDR3 length: 14 residues.

This chain links TRBV27 with TRBJ1-2, with D possibly matching TRBD1 (5 bases). Germline CDR1 is MNHEY and CDR2 is SMNVEV (reference sequence). The CDR3 is 11 amino acids. V lost 5 bases to trimming and J lost 5 bases, with 6 bases between them. DNA of the CDR3: TGTGCCAGCAGTGGGGGGTATGGCTACACCTTC. Protein: CASSGGYGYTF.

This clone was seen a single time. The V gene is TRBV4-1, the J gene TRBJ2-1, with 10 bases fitting TRBD2. The CDR3 spans 16 residues. The V gene end was trimmed by 1 base and the J gene end by 7 bases; junction bases not matched to a gene: 7. Per the germline V gene, CDR1 is MGHRA and CDR2 is YSYEKL. In DNA form, the CDR3 reads TGCGCCAGCAGCCAAGGGTTGTGGACTAGCGGTAATGAGCAGTTCTTC. This encodes CASSQGLWTSGNEQFF.

This chain uses TRBV7-6 with TRBJ2-7, with a weak D call TRBD1 (5 bases). The CDR3 is 17 amino acids. Germline V gene sequence: CDR1 SGHVS, CDR2 FNYEAQ. V shed 1 base and J shed 0 bases, with 16 bases lying between them. DNA for the CDR3: TGTGCCAGCAGCTTAGTTGGTCCGGACAAGAGCTCCTACGAGCAGTACTTC. The encoded protein is CASSLVGPDKSSYEQYF.

The gene calls are TRBV30 and TRBJ2-1; tentatively, D is TRBD2 (6 bases). Trimming took 4 bases from V and 0 from J, leaving 22 bases between them. The CDR3 extends over 18 amino acids. The germline V gene has CDR1 GTSNPN and CDR2 SVGIG (reference sequence). The CDR3 region is CAWNPGFLASSSYNEQFF. In nucleotides, the CDR3 is TGTGCCTGGAACCCGGGGTTCCTAGCGTCTAGCTCCTACAATGAGCAGTTCTTC.

This clone was picked up one time. J is TRBJ1-1 and V is TRBV28; D is perhaps TRBD1 (6 bases). CDR1 is MDHEN and CDR2 is SYDVKM in the germline V gene. This CDR3 spans 17 amino acids. V shed 3 bases and J shed 2 bases, with 19 bases lying between them. CDR3 nucleotides: TGTGCCAGCAGTTTTAAGTGGGCCGGGACATTAAACACTGAAGCTTTCTTT. This codes for CASSFKWAGTLNTEAFF.

This chain connects TRBV4-1 to TRBJ1-1; 9 positions match TRBD1. CDR1 MGHRA and CDR2 YSYEKL come from the germline V gene. V shed 4 bases and J 0 bases; nucleotides not matched to a gene: 0. This CDR3 comprises 14 residues. CDR3 coding DNA: TGCGCCAGCAGCCGGGACAGGGTGAACACTGAAGCTTTCTTT. Its protein is CASSRDRVNTEAFF.

The chain is built from TRBV15 and TRBJ2-3; TRBD2 agrees at 7 bases. Germline V gene data show CDR1 as LNHNV and CDR2 as YYDKDF (reference sequence). The CDR3 covers 16 residues. Losses at the gene ends were 3 bases for V and 8 bases for J; bases not matched to a gene: 14. The CDR3 region has the DNA TGTGCCACCAGCAGGGCTCCTAGCGGCCGCGGCGGTACGCAGTATTTT. Its translation: CATSRAPSGRGGTQYF.

In this sample, this clone turned up a few times. This chain connects TRBV6-2 or TRBV6-3 to TRBJ1-1, with a weak D call TRBD1 (5 bases). Trimming stripped 5 bases from V and 0 bases from J, with 7 bases between. Germline lookup yields CDR1 MNHEY and CDR2 SVGEGT. This CDR3 has 13 residues. CDR3 protein: CASSRGMNTEAFF. In nucleotides, the CDR3 is TGTGCCAGCAGTAGGGGAATGAACACTGAAGCTTTCTTT.

The chain employs TRBV19 and TRBJ1-5; 12 nucleotides agree with TRBD1. J lost 6 bases, V lost 6 bases, and 3 bases had no gene match. CDR3 size: 14 residues. Germline V gene lookup returns CDR1 LNHDA and CDR2 SQIVND (reference sequence). The CDR3 DNA reads TGTGCCAGTAGGGGGACAGGGGGCGGTCAGCCCCAGCATTTT. Translated, it gives CASRGTGGGQPQHF.

This chain connects TRBV11-2 to TRBJ2-1; TRBD2 matches at 10 bases. The CDR3 is 16 amino acids. Germline V gene lookup returns CDR1 SGHAT and CDR2 FQNNGV. Trimming took 6 bases from V and 2 from J; bases not matched to a gene: 7. For the CDR3, the DNA is TGTGCCAGCAGTTCGTCTAGCGGGAGTGCCTACAATGAGCAGTTCTTC. It specifies CASSSSSGSAYNEQFF.

The gene calls are TRBV28 and TRBJ1-3; D is possibly TRBD1 (6 bases). V gave up 5 bases and J gave up 3 bases, with 17 bases separating them. The CDR3 is made up of 16 amino acids. Per the germline V gene, CDR1 is MDHEN and CDR2 is SYDVKM. DNA for the CDR3: TGTGCCAGCAGTGTCTATGGACAGACCTTTGGAAACACCATATATTTT. Its translation: CASSVYGQTFGNTIYF.

This chain joins TRBV6-5 and TRBJ1-1; unclear D gene. Per germline, CDR1 MNHEY and CDR2 SVGAGI. The CDR3 consists of 12 residues. Trimming left V 7 bases short and J 4 bases short, with 10 bases between. DNA for the CDR3: TGTGCCAGCATGGTGGCCCCCACTGAAGCTTTCTTT. It codes for CASMVAPTEAFF.

The chain links TRBV11-2 to TRBJ2-1, with 12 bases matching TRBD2. Germline V gives CDR1 SGHAT, CDR2 FQNNGV. The CDR3 runs to 17 residues. V lost 3 bases to trimming and J lost 1 base; unmatched junction nucleotides: 4. The CDR3 region has the DNA TGTGCCAGCAGCTTTTTGACTAGCGGGAGATCCTACAATGAGCAGTTCTTC. Protein: CASSFLTSGRSYNEQFF.

V gene TRBV10-1 combines with J gene TRBJ2-3, with D possibly TRBD2 on 5 matching bases. This CDR3 spans 14 amino acids. CDR1 WNHNN and CDR2 SYGVQD come from the germline V gene (reference sequence). V lost 6 bases to trimming and J lost 5 bases, with 15 bases between them. The CDR3 sequence: CASSIEGVGDTQYF. CDR3 sequence (DNA): TGCGCCAGCAGCATCGAGGGAGTGGGAGATACGCAGTATTTT.